The 13 T cell receptor beta chains given below trace back to one sample, sequenced in a study of blood T cell repertoires in COVID-19. Sequenced by immunoSEQ multiplex PCR; TCRdb stores in-frame clones only, minus some. Of tens of thousands of clones listed, roughly 80% are singletons. Sequencing was performed on peripheral blood. These TCRs come from a man between 65 and 85 years old with acute or convalescent COVID-19.

The J gene is TRBJ2-1, the V gene TRBV6-6, with TRBD1 identical over 8 bases. Germline V gene sequence: CDR1 MNHNY, CDR2 SVGAGI (reference sequence). The CDR3 extends over 16 amino acids. V lost 5 bases, J lost 3 bases, and 9 bases stayed unmatched. The CDR3 region is CASSHPGQGNYNEQFF. The CDR3, as DNA: TGTGCCAGCAGTCACCCAGGACAGGGAAACTACAATGAGCAGTTCTTC.

The chain carries TRBV7-2 and TRBJ1-4; maybe TRBD1 (6 bases). This CDR3 has 15 amino acids. The germline V and J ends were trimmed by 2 bases and 8 bases, with 15 bases remaining between them. Looked up from germline, CDR1 is SGHTA and CDR2 is FQGNSA. The CDR3 sequence is CASSLFGTIGEKLFF. The DNA for the CDR3 is TGTGCCAGCAGCTTATTCGGGACAATCGGGGAAAAACTGTTTTTT. The full variable domain, rest sourced from reference TRBV7-2 and TRBJ1-4, is GAGVSQSPSNKVTEKGKDVELRCDPISGHTALYWYRQSLGQGLEFLIYFQGNSAPDKSGLPSDRFSAERTGGSVSTLTIQRTQQEDSAVYLCASSLFGTIGEKLFFGSGTQLSVL.

V gene TRBV4-2 combines with J gene TRBJ2-1; TRBD2 aligns across 11 bases. The CDR3 runs to 16 residues. V trimming: 2 bases; J trimming: 1 base; junction bases outside the gene matches: 1. Germline V gives CDR1 LGHNA, CDR2 YNFKEQ. The CDR3 loop is CASSQRLAGSYNEQFF. CDR3 in DNA: TGTGCCAGCAGCCAAAGACTAGCGGGATCCTACAATGAGCAGTTCTTC.

The V gene is TRBV15, the J gene TRBJ2-4; D may be TRBD2 (6 bases). Trimming stripped 0 bases from V and 9 bases from J, with 12 bases between. CDR3 length: 14 amino acids. Germline assignment: CDR1 LNHNV and CDR2 YYDKDF (reference sequence). CDR3 DNA sequence: TGTGCCACCAGCAGAGACCGGGACTCTGGCATTCAGTACTTC. It encodes CATSRDRDSGIQYF.

The chain uses TRBV21-1 and TRBJ2-3; TRBD2 was called by the table and not checked on the DNA. TRBV21-1 is designated a pseudogene. The CDR3 loop spans 17 amino acids. The CDR3 DNA reads as TGTGCCAGCACCCACGAGGGCTGCGGGAGGCCCACAGATACGCAGTATTTT. The encoded protein is CASTHEGCGRPTDTQYF.

The chain uses TRBV18 and TRBJ2-3; 8 bases map to TRBD2. CDR1 KGHSH and CDR2 LQKENI come from the germline V gene. The CDR3 has 15 residues. V lost 2 bases and J lost 6; bases outside the gene matches: 7. The CDR3 DNA sequence: TGTGCCAGCTCACCAGTTTTAGCGGGACCCGATACGCAGTATTTT. It is translated as CASSPVLAGPDTQYF.

The chain employs TRBV7-8 and TRBJ1-2; 10 bases are shared with TRBD1. This CDR3 has 15 amino acids. Germline CDR1 and CDR2: SGHVS and FQNEAQ. J gave up 1 base and V 5 bases, and 4 bases lay outside the gene matches. This CDR3 is CASSPRTGGNYGYTF. DNA of the CDR3: TGTGCCAGCAGCCCTAGGACAGGGGGTAACTATGGCTACACCTTC.

This rearrangement joins TRBV5-1 to TRBJ1-6; TRBD1 aligns across 9 bases. With 4 bases clipped from V and 10 bases from J, the junction kept 6 bases outside the gene matches. The length of the CDR3 is 14 residues. Germline V CDR1 and CDR2: SGHRS, YFSETQ. The CDR3 region is CASSRDRARSPLHF. CDR3 bases: TGCGCCAGCAGCCGGGACAGGGCGAGATCACCCCTCCACTTT.

The chain couples TRBV6-1 to TRBJ1-3; D uncertain. CDR1 is MNHNS and CDR2 is SASEGT in the germline V gene. The CDR3 loop spans 16 amino acids. Trimming removed 0 bases from V and 2 bases from J, with 11 bases in between. The CDR3 DNA reads as TGTGCCAGCAGTGAAGCGGGGAGAGGTCCTGGAAACACCATATATTTT. Amino acids: CASSEAGRGPGNTIYF.

The chain employs TRBV7-9 and TRBJ2-3; 9 nucleotides agree with TRBD2. The CDR3 loop spans 16 amino acids. Per germline, CDR1 SEHNR and CDR2 FQNEAQ (reference sequence). V gave up 5 bases and J gave up 3 bases; unmatched junction bases: 9. The CDR3, as DNA: TGTGCCAGCAGCCCGTGGGCGGGGGGGGGAACAGATACGCAGTATTTT. It specifies CASSPWAGGGTDTQYF.

This chain joins TRBV5-6 and TRBJ2-2; 8 bases agree with TRBD2. This CDR3 comprises 16 residues. The ends lost 6 bases at V and 1 base at J; junction bases unmatched: 8. CDR1 SGHDT and CDR2 YYEEEE come from the germline V gene. The CDR3 DNA follows: TGTGCCAGCACCCGATGGGCGGGGGGGAACACCGGGGAGCTGTTTTTT. Protein product: CASTRWAGGNTGELFF.

The J gene is TRBJ2-5, the V gene TRBV6-1; TRBD2 matches 10 bases. The CDR3 loop spans 15 amino acids. Trimming at V came to 3 bases and at J to 2 bases, leaving 3 bases not matched to a gene. The germline V gene encodes CDR1 MNHNS and CDR2 SASEGT. CDR3 sequence (DNA): TGTGCCAGCAGTGATCCAGCGGGGGGGCAAGAGACCCAGTACTTC. Its protein is CASSDPAGGQETQYF.

The J gene is TRBJ1-1, the V gene TRBV5-1; D is perhaps TRBD1 (5 bases). This CDR3 region has 12 residues. V lost 0 bases, J lost 6 bases, and 6 bases lay in between. The germline V gene has CDR1 SGHRS and CDR2 YFSETQ. This CDR3 is CASSLETAEAFF. DNA of the CDR3: TGCGCCAGCAGCTTGGAGACAGCTGAAGCTTTCTTT.